This T cell receptor (beta chain) was sequenced for a study of patients and donors after allogeneic stem cell transplantation. This clonotype was counted a few times. The junction had 8 bases not matched to a gene; V was cut back by 5 bases and J by 1 base. The V gene's germline CDR1 is MNHEY and CDR2 SVGEGT. The CDR3 extends over 15 amino acids. Each CDR3 protein is one row after TCRdb ran MiXCR on the RT-PCR reads. Of about a million distinct CDR3 sequences detected, more than 15% appear once; the ten largest clones hold 5% to 6.5%. The receptor was derived from a human donor who was either an allogeneic HSCT recipient or a stem cell or donor lymphocyte infusion donor (not recorded which). It is not recorded whose cells these are; they may come from a transplant donor. This rearrangement joins TRBV6-2 or TRBV6-3 to TRBJ2-7, with 7 positions matching TRBD1. Material for sequencing was blood, either unsorted or a sorted T cell fraction (not recorded which). CDR3 nucleotide sequence: TGTGCCAGCAGTATCCGGGACAGTGGTTCCTACGAGCAGTACTTC. It specifies CASSIRDSGSYEQYF.